Shown below are 21 T cell receptor beta chains from a single sample sequenced in a study of blood T cell repertoires in COVID-19. Using immunoSEQ multiplex PCR, the repertoire was profiled, and TCRdb retains in-frame clones only, with some absent. The repertoire consists of around 250,000 clones, with about 89% occurring once and the leading ten covering 1.5% to 2%. The sample was peripheral blood. The source of these receptors is a woman aged 60 to 75 who had recovered from COVID-19.

Comment on this clone: Other DNA sequences in the sample encode the same CDR3. The rearrangement links TRBV19 to TRBJ2-7; 7 bases are a match to TRBD1. CDR3 length: 14 residues. The trim removed 3 bases at V and 2 bases at J, leaving 4 bases unmatched. The V gene's germline CDR1 is LNHDA and CDR2 SQIVND (reference sequence). The DNA for the CDR3 is TGTGCCAGTAGTATTGTGACAGGGACCTACGAGCAGTACTTC. As protein: CASSIVTGTYEQYF.

This clone has just a few counts. This sequence joins TRBV19 and TRBJ2-5; 7 bases match TRBD1. This CDR3 region has 14 residues. Germline loops: CDR1 LNHDA, CDR2 SQIVND (reference sequence). After removal of 5 bases from V and 5 bases from J, the junction contained 8 bases not matched to a gene. CDR3 residues: CASSPTGTGETQYF. In DNA, the CDR3 is TGTGCCAGTAGTCCGACAGGGACGGGGGAGACCCAGTACTTC.

This chain connects TRBV12-3 or TRBV12-4 to TRBJ1-4; 7 bases agree with TRBD1. This CDR3 spans 13 amino acids. After removal of 4 bases from V and 10 bases from J, the junction contained 6 bases not matched to a gene. The CDR3 loop is CASSSDQGVKLFF. CDR3 coding DNA: TGTGCCAGCAGTTCGGACCAGGGGGTAAAACTGTTTTTT.

The rearrangement uses TRBV5-5 and TRBJ1-4, with unresolved D. CDR3 length equals 15 residues. The V gene's germline CDR1 is SGHKS and CDR2 YYEKEE (reference sequence). Trimming shortened V by 2 bases and J by 2 bases, and 10 bases separated the two germline ends. The DNA of the CDR3 is TGTGCCAGCAGCTTACGTTCTGCGACTAATGAAAAACTGTTTTTT. It codes for CASSLRSATNEKLFF.

This clone was counted once. This rearrangement joins TRBV18 to TRBJ1-5; 7 nucleotides match TRBD1. Germline CDR1 is KGHSH and CDR2 is LQKENI. The CDR3 loop spans 14 amino acids. The V and J ends lost 4 bases and 5 bases, in that order; junction bases with no gene match: 5. The CDR3 spells CASSQTGTDQPQHF. For the CDR3, the DNA is TGTGCCAGCTCACAAACCGGGACAGATCAGCCCCAGCATTTT.

The genes are TRBV28 and TRBJ1-2; a weak D match, TRBD1 (5 bases). This CDR3 is built from 13 residues. Deletions cut 5 bases from V and 7 bases from J, with 14 bases between. From germline, CDR1 is MDHEN and CDR2 SYDVKM. This chain's CDR3 is CASSLPGEPGYTF. Here the CDR3 DNA reads TGTGCCAGCAGTCTTCCGGGGGAACCTGGCTACACCTTC.

V usage is TRBV10-1 and J usage is TRBJ2-1; the D gene is possibly TRBD2 (5 bases). With 9 bases removed from V and 0 bases from J, the gap between germline ends came to 18 bases. Per germline, CDR1 WNHNN and CDR2 SYGVQD (reference sequence). This CDR3 contains 16 residues. Written as DNA, the CDR3 is TGCGCCAGTGGACTCCGGCTCTCGAGCTCCTACAATGAGCAGTTCTTC. Translation gives CASGLRLSSSYNEQFF.

This chain uses TRBV15 with TRBJ1-2, with unresolved D. V was pared by 5 bases and J by 8 bases, with 15 bases between. The CDR3 is 13 residues long. Per germline, CDR1 LNHNV and CDR2 YYDKDF (reference sequence). CDR3 loop: CATSPDLKAGYTF. CDR3 DNA sequence: TGTGCCACCAGCCCTGACTTGAAGGCGGGCTACACCTTC.

A single count supports this clone. The rearrangement uses TRBV6-6 and TRBJ2-7; possible D gene TRBD2, 7 bases. CDR3 length equals 15 residues. Germline V lookup: CDR1 MNHNY, CDR2 SVGAGI (reference sequence). Trimming cost V 7 bases and J 1 base, with 17 bases left between them. DNA for the CDR3: TGTGCCAGCACCTTAGGCGGGGGCCAATCCTACGAGCAGTACTTC. Its translation: CASTLGGGQSYEQYF.

V and J are TRBV27 and TRBJ2-2; D is perhaps TRBD1 (5 bases). Trimming left V 0 bases short and J 6 bases short, with 8 bases between. CDR1 is MNHEY, CDR2 SMNVEV, per germline (reference sequence). The CDR3 covers 14 residues. The CDR3 loop is CASSLSQGSGELFF. Written as DNA, the CDR3 is TGTGCCAGCAGTTTATCCCAGGGCTCCGGGGAGCTGTTTTTT.

V is TRBV6-2 or TRBV6-3 and J is TRBJ1-5; D not resolved. The CDR3 runs to 14 residues. Germline V CDR1 and CDR2: MNHEY, SVGEGT. Trimming removed 5 bases from V and 1 base from J, with 9 bases in between. The CDR3 nucleotides are TGTGCCAGCAGTCCCGGGTGGAGCAATCAGCCCCAGCATTTT. This sequence encodes CASSPGWSNQPQHF.

This chain links TRBV3-1 (or the pseudogene TRBV3-2) with TRBJ2-5, with 12 nucleotides matching TRBD2. CDR1 is LGHDT and CDR2 is YNNKEL in the germline V gene (reference sequence). V was pared by 3 bases and J by 5 bases, with 13 bases of the junction left unmatched. CDR3 length: 18 residues. CDR3 in amino acids: CASSHAPRGLAGGETQYF. In nucleotides, the CDR3 is TGTGCCAGCAGCCATGCCCCCCGGGGGCTAGCGGGGGGGGAGACCCAGTACTTC.

This clone showed up just a few times. In nucleotides, the CDR3 is TGTGCCAGCAGCTTGACTACCCTAGTCCCGGGACAGGGAATGAGGGAGACCCAGTACTTC. This translates into CASSLTTLVPGQGMRETQYF. V usage is TRBV5-5 and J usage is TRBJ2-5; 9 nucleotides line up with TRBD1. Trimming at V came to 1 base and at J to 5 bases, leaving 21 bases not matched to a gene. Germline-derived CDR1 and CDR2 are SGHKS and YYEKEE (reference sequence). The CDR3 contains 20 residues.

The chain combines TRBV7-9 with TRBJ2-3, with 7 bases aligning to TRBD1. V lost 5 bases to trimming and J lost 10 bases; unmatched junction nucleotides: 12. This CDR3 region has 14 residues. Germline values: CDR1 SEHNR, CDR2 FQNEAQ (reference sequence). The chain's CDR3 is CASSPGTAVEAQYF. CDR3 nucleotide sequence: TGTGCCAGCAGCCCCGGGACAGCCGTCGAGGCGCAGTATTTT.

The chain uses TRBV7-9 and TRBJ2-3, with D possibly matching TRBD1 (6 bases). Trimming pared 1 base from V and 2 bases from J, leaving 10 bases between. Germline V gene lookup returns CDR1 SEHNR and CDR2 FQNEAQ (reference sequence). This CDR3 spans 15 amino acids. The DNA for the CDR3 is TGTGCCAGCAGCTTAGTGCAGGGGTACACAGATACGCAGTATTTT. This gives the protein CASSLVQGYTDTQYF.

CDR3 amino acids: CASSRRTSGGVYNEQFF. DNA for the CDR3: TGCGCCAGCAGCCGAAGGACTAGCGGGGGGGTGTACAATGAGCAGTTCTTC. This sequence joins TRBV4-3 and TRBJ2-1; 15 positions match TRBD2. This CDR3 comprises 17 residues. Germline loops: CDR1 LGHNA, CDR2 YSLEER. J gave up 4 bases and V 4 bases, and 5 bases lay outside the gene matches.

This clone was observed a single time. This chain joins TRBV4-1 and TRBJ1-4; the match to TRBD1 covers 9 bases. CDR3 length: 18 residues. CDR1 MGHRA and CDR2 YSYEKL come from the germline V gene. J lost 0 bases, V lost 0 bases, and 5 bases had no gene match. In DNA form, the CDR3 reads TGCGCCAGCAGCCAAGAGAACAGGGGGCAGGCAACTAATGAAAAACTGTTTTTT. Translated, it gives CASSQENRGQATNEKLFF.

This clone was observed a single time. The genes are TRBV3-1 (or the pseudogene TRBV3-2) and TRBJ1-5, with no clear D. Trimming removed 1 base at V and 3 bases at J, with 10 bases between. CDR1 is LGHDT, CDR2 YNNKEL, per germline (reference sequence). This CDR3 comprises 15 residues. The CDR3 region has the DNA TGTGCCAGCAGCCAAGGGCTGCCCCCCAATCAGCCCCAGCATTTT. It is translated as CASSQGLPPNQPQHF.

The chain is built from TRBV29-1 and TRBJ2-7; TRBD1 matches 7 bases. In germline, CDR1 is SQVTM, CDR2 ANQGSEA. The CDR3 runs to 13 residues. Germline trimming cut 4 bases from V and 3 bases from J; bases unmatched to any gene: 6. CDR3: CSVGRGQYYEQYF. The CDR3 nucleotides read TGCAGCGTTGGAAGGGGACAGTACTACGAGCAGTACTTC.

The chain carries TRBV27 and TRBJ2-7; 7 nucleotides agree with TRBD1. V gave up 6 bases and J gave up 3 bases; unmatched junction bases: 11. The germline gives CDR1 MNHEY, CDR2 SMNVEV (reference sequence). This CDR3 is built from 15 residues. The CDR3, as DNA: TGTGCCAGCAGGATTCTGGACAGGCCATTCTACGAGCAGTACTTC. This encodes CASRILDRPFYEQYF.

The CDR3 sequence is CASSPTSREQYF. The CDR3 DNA reads TGTGCCAGCAGCCCGACTAGTCGCGAGCAGTACTTC. V gene TRBV11-2 combines with J gene TRBJ2-7; weak D call: TRBD2 (6 bases). The CDR3 is made up of 12 amino acids. The V end was cut by 5 bases, the J end by 6 bases, with 11 bases between. CDR1 and CDR2 (germline): SGHAT, FQNNGV.